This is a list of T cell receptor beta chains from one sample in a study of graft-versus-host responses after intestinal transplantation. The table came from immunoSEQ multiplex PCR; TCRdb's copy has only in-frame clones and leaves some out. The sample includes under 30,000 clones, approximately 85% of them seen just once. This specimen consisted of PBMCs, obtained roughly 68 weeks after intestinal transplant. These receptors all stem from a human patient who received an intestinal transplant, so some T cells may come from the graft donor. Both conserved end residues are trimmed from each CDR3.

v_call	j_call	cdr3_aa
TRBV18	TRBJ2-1	ASSPPSGTRAYNEQF
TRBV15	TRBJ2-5	ATSRDRRSLDQETQY
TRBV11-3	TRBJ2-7	ASSLGGSGAYEQY
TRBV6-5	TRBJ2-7	ASSPGQVYEQY
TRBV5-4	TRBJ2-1	ASSPSPRAQF
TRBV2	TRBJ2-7	ASRTPSSYEQY
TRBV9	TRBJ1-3	ASSLTGSPGNTIY
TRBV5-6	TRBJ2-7	ASSFRTRVAEQY
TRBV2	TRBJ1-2	ASCAGAGYT
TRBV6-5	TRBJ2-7	ASRANGPEQY
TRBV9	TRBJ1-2	ASSESSIQVKGYT
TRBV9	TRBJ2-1	ASSGNNEQF
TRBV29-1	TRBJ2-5	SVAGVETQY
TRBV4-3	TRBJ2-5	ASSPSAGETQY
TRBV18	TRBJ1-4	ASSVQGAINEKLF
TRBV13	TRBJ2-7	ASSLTGTGGEQY
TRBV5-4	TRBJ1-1	ASSSSQGEGTEAF
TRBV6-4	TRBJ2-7	ASSMDGAPIYEQY
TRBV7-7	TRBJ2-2	ASSLSPNTGELF
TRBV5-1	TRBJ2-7	ASSLRPRRDRFYEQY
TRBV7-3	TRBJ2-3	ASSPLSRGTSTDTQY
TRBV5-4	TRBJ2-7	ASRSGSSYEQY
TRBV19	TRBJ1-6	ASRAGLTPLH
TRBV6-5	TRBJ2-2	ASSEVPDTGELF
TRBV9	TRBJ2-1	ASSVGAGLAAYNEQF